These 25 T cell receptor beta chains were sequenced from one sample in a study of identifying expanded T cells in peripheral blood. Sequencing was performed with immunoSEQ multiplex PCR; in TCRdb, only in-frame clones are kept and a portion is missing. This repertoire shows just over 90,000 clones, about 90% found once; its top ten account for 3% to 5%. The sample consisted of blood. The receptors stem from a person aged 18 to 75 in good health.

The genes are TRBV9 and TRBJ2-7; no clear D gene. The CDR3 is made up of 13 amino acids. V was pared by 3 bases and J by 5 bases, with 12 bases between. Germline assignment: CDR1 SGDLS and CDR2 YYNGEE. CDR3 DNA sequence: TGTGCCAGCAGCGGGAGACAAGGGCACGAGCAGTACTTC. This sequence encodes CASSGRQGHEQYF. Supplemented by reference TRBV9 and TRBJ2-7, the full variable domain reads DSGVTQTPKHLITATGQRVTLRCSPRSGDLSVYWYQQSLDQGLQFLIQYYNGEERAKGNILERFSAQQFPDLHSELNLSSLELGDSALYFCASSGRQGHEQYFGPGTRLTVT.

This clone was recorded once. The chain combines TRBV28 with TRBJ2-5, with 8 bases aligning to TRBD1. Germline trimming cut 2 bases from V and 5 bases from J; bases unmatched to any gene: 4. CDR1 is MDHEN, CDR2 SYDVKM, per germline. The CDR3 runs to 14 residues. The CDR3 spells CASSLQGAGETQYF. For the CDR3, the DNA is TGTGCCAGCAGTTTACAGGGGGCCGGCGAGACCCAGTACTTC.

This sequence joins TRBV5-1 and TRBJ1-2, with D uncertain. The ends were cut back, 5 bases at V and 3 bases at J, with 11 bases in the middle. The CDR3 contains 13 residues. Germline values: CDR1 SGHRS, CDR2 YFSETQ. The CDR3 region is CASRVGDDYGYTF. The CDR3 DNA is TGCGCCAGCAGGGTCGGGGATGACTATGGCTACACCTTC.

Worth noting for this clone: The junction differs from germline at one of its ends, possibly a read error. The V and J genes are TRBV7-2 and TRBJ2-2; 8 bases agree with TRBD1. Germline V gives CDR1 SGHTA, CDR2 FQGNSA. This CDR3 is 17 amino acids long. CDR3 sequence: CASSLGQGRISTGELFF. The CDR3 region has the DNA TGTGCCAGCAGTTTAGGACAGGGAAGGATCTCGACCGGGGAGCTGTTTTTT.

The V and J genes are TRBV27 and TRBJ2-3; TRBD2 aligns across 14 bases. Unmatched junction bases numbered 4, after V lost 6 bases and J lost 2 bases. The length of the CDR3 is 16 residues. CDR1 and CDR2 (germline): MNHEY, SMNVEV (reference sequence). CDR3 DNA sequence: TGTGCCAGCAGGCCGGGACTAGCGGGAGACACAGATACGCAGTATTTT. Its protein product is CASRPGLAGDTDTQYF.

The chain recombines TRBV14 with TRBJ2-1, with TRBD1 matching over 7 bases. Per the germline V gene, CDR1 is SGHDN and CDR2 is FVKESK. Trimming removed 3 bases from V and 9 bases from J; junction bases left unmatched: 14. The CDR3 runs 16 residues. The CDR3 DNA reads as TGTGCCAGCAGCCAGGCCGGGCCTAAAGGGGGCGTTGAGCAGTTCTTC. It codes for CASSQAGPKGGVEQFF.

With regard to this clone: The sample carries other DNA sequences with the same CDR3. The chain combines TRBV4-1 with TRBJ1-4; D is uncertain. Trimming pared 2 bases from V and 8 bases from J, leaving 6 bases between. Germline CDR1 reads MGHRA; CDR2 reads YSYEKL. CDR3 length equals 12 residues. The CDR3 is CASSQPQEKLFF. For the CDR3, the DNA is TGCGCCAGCAGCCAACCACAAGAAAAACTGTTTTTT.

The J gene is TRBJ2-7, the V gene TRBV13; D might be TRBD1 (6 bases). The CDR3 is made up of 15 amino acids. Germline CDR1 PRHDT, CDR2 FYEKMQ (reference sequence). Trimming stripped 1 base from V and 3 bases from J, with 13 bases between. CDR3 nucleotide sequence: TGTGCCAGCAGCTTAGAGGGGGAGAAGAGCTACGAGCAGTACTTC. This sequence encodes CASSLEGEKSYEQYF.

The CDR3 DNA reads as TGTGCCAGCAGCTCGCTTAACACGGGCGCCAGCACAGATACGCAGTATTTT. Protein product: CASSSLNTGASTDTQYF. The rearrangement joins TRBV11-2 to TRBJ2-3; D gene unclear. Trimming cost V 4 bases and J 0 bases, with 17 bases left between them. The CDR3 runs to 17 residues. CDR1 and CDR2 from the germline V gene are SGHAT and FQNNGV.

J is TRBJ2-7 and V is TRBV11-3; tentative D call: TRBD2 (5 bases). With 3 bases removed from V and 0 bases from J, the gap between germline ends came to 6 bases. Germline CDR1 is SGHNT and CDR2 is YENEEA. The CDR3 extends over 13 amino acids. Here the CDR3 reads CASSFGSSYEQYF. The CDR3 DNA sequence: TGTGCCAGCAGCTTTGGGAGCTCCTACGAGCAGTACTTC.

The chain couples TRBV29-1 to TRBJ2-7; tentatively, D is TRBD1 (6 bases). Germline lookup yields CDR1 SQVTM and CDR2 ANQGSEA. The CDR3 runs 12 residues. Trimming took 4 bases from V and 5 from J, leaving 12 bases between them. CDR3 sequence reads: CSVVTGTNEQYF. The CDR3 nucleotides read TGCAGCGTTGTGACAGGTACGAACGAGCAGTACTTC.

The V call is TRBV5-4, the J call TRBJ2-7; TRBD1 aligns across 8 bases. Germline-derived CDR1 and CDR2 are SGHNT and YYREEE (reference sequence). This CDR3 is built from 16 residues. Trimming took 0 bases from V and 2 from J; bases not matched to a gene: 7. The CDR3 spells CASSLERQGPTYEQYF. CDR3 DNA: TGTGCCAGCAGCTTGGAAAGACAGGGGCCAACCTACGAGCAGTACTTC.

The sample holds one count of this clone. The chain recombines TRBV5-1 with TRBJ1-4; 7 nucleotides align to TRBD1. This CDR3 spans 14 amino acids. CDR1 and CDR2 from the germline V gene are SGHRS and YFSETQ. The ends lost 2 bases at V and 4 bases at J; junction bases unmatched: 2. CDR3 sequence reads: CASSFQGVNEKLFF. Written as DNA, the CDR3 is TGCGCCAGCAGCTTCCAGGGGGTTAATGAAAAACTGTTTTTT.

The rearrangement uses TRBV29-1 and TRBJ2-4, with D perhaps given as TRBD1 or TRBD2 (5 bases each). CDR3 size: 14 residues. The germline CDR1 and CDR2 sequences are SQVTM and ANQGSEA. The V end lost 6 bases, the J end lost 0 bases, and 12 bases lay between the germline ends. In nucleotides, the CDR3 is TGCAGCGTGAGGGGCCGGCTAGCCAAAAACATTCAGTACTTC. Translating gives CSVRGRLAKNIQYF.

The CDR3 DNA reads as TGTGCCAGCTCACCAGGGACAGGGGACGGAAACACCATATATTTT. It yields the protein CASSPGTGDGNTIYF. This rearrangement joins TRBV18 to TRBJ1-3, with 10 bases fitting TRBD1. Germline V lookup: CDR1 KGHSH, CDR2 LQKENI. The CDR3 has 15 residues. Trimming took 2 bases from V and 4 from J; bases not matched to a gene: 2.

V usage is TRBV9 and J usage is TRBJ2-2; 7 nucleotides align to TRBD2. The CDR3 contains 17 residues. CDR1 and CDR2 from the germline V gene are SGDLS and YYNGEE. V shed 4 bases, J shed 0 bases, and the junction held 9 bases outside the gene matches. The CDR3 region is CASSTSQLAPNTGELFF. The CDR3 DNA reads TGTGCCAGCAGCACCTCCCAACTAGCGCCGAACACCGGGGAGCTGTTTTTT.

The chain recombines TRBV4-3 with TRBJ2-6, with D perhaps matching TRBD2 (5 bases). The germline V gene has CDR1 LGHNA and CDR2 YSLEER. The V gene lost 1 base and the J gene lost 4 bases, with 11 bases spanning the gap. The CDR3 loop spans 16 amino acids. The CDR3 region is CASSQGELGGANVLTF. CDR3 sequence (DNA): TGCGCCAGCAGCCAAGGGGAGTTAGGAGGGGCCAACGTCCTGACTTTC.

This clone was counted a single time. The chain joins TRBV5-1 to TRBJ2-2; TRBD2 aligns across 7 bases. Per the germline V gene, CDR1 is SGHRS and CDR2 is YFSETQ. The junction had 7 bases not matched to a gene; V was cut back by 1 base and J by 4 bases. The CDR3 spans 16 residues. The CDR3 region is CASSLSGLVPTGELFF. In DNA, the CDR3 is TGCGCCAGCAGCTTGAGTGGACTAGTTCCCACCGGGGAGCTGTTTTTT.

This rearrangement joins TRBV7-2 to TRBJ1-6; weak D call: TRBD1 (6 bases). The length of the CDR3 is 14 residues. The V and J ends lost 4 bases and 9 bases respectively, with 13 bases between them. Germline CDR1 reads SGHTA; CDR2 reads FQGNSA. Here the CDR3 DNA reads TGTGCCAGCAGCTCGGACAGTGCCTCTTCACCCCTCCACTTT. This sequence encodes CASSSDSASSPLHF. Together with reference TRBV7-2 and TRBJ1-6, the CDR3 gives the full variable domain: GAGVSQSPSNKVTEKGKDVELRCDPISGHTALYWYRQSLGQGLEFLIYFQGNSAPDKSGLPSDRFSAERTGGSVSTLTIQRTQQEDSAVYLCASSSDSASSPLHFGNGTRLTVT.

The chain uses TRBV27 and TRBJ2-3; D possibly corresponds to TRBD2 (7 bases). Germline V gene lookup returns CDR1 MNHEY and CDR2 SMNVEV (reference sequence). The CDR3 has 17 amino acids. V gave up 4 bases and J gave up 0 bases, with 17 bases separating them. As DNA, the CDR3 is TGTGCCAGCAGTTCCCCGTCGCGGGGGCTTAGCACAGATACGCAGTATTTT. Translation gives CASSSPSRGLSTDTQYF.

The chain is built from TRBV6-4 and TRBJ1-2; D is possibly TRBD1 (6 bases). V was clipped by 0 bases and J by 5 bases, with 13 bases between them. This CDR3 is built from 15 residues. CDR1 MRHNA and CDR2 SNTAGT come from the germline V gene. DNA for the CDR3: TGTGCCAGCAGTGACTCGCCGGGGGCACGGTATGGCTACACCTTC. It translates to CASSDSPGARYGYTF.

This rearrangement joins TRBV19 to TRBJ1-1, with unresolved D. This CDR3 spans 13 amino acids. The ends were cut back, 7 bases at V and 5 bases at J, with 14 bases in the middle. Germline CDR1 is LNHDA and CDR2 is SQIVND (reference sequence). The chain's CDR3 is CASTRVLGTEAFF. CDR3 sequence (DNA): TGTGCCAGTACGAGGGTGCTGGGGACTGAAGCTTTCTTT.

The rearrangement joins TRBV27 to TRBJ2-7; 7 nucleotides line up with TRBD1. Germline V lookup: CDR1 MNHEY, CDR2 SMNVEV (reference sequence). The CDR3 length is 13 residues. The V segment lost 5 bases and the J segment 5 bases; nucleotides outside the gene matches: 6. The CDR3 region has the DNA TGTGCCAGCAGTCCAGGGACAGTCCACGAGCAGTACTTC. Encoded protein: CASSPGTVHEQYF.

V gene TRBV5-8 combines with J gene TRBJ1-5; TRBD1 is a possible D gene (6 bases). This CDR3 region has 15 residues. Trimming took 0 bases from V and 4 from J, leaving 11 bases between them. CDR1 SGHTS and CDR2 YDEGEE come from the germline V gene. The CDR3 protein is CASSLGTGSNQPQHF. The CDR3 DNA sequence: TGTGCCAGCAGCTTGGGTACAGGGTCGAATCAGCCCCAGCATTTT.

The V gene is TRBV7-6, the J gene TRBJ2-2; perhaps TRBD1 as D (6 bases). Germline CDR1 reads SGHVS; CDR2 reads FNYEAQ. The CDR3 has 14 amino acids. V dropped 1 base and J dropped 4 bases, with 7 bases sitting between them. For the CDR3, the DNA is TGTGCCAGCAGCTTAGGAGGGGGCACCGGGGAGCTGTTTTTT. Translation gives CASSLGGGTGELFF.